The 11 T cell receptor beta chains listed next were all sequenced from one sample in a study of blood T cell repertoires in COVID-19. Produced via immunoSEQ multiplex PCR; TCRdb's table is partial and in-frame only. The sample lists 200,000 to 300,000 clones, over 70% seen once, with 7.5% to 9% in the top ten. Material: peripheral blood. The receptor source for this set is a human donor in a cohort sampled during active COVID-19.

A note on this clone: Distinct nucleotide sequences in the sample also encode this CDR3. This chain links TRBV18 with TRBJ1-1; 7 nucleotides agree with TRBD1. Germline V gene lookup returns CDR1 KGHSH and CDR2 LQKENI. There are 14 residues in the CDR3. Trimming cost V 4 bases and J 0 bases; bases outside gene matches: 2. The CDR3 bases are TGTGCCAGCTCACAACAGGGGCTGAACACTGAAGCTTTCTTT. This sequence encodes CASSQQGLNTEAFF.

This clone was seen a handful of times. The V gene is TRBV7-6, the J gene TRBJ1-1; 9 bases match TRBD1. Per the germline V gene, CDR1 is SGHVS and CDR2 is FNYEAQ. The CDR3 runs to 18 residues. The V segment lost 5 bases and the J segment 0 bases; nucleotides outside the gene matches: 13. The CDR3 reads CASSLADHRGHLNTEAFF. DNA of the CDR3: TGTGCCAGCAGCCTCGCCGATCACAGGGGGCATTTGAACACTGAAGCTTTCTTT.

The CDR3 loop reads CASSQGDRGRTQHF. The CDR3 coding sequence is TGCGCCAGCAGCCAAGGAGACAGGGGCCGAACCCAGCATTTT. The rearrangement joins TRBV4-1 to TRBJ1-5, with 8 bases lining up with TRBD1. This CDR3 has 14 amino acids. The germline V gene encodes CDR1 MGHRA and CDR2 YSYEKL. Trimming at V came to 1 base and at J to 11 bases, leaving 7 bases not matched to a gene.

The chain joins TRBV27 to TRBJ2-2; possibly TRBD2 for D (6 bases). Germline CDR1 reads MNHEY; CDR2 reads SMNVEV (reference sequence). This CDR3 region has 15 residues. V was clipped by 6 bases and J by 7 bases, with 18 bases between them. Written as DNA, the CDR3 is TGTGCCAGCAGAAGACTAGGGGTTGGCAGCGGGGAGCTGTTTTTT. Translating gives CASRRLGVGSGELFF.

The CDR3 loop reads CASSQGGHPVETQYF. The CDR3 coding sequence is TGTGCCAGCAGCCAGGGGGGACACCCTGTGGAGACCCAGTACTTC. The J gene is TRBJ2-5, the V gene TRBV7-8; D might be TRBD1 (7 bases). The V and J ends lost 5 bases and 5 bases respectively, with 18 bases between them. The germline gives CDR1 SGHVS, CDR2 FQNEAQ. The CDR3 has 15 amino acids.

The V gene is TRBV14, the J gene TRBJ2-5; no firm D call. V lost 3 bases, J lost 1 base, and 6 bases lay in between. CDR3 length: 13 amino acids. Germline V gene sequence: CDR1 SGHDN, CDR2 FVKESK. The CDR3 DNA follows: TGTGCCAGCAGCCAGCAGGTCCAAGAGACCCAGTACTTC. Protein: CASSQQVQETQYF.

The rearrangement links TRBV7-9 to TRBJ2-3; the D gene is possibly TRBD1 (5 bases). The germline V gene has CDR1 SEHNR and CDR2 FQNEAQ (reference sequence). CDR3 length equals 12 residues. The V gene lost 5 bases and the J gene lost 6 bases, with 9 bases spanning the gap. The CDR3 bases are TGTGCCAGCAGCCCCAACAGGGATACGCAGTATTTT. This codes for CASSPNRDTQYF. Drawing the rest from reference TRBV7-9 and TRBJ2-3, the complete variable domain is DTGVSQNPRHKITKRGQNVTFRCDPISEHNRLYWYRQTLGQGPEFLTYFQNEAQLEKSRLLSDRFSAERPKGSFSTLEIQRTEQGDSAMYLCASSPNRDTQYFGPGTRLTVL.

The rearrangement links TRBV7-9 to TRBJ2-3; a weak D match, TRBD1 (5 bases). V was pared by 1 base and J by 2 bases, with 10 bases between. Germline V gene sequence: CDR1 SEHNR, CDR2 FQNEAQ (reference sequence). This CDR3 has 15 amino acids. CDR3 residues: CASSLGGHTTDTQYF. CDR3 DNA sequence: TGTGCCAGCAGCTTAGGTGGACACACCACAGATACGCAGTATTTT.

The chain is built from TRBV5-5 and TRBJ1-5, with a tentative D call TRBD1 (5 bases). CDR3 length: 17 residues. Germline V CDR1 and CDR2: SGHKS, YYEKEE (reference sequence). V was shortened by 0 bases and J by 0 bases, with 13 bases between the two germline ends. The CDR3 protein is CASSLAGRVDSNQPQHF. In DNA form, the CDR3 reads TGTGCCAGCAGCTTGGCGGGCAGGGTTGATAGCAATCAGCCCCAGCATTTT.

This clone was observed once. Here the CDR3 reads CASSDRDYPYEQYF. CDR3 bases: TGTGCCAGCAGTGACCGGGACTACCCCTACGAGCAGTACTTC. V is TRBV25-1 and J is TRBJ2-7; TRBD2 matches at 7 bases. The germline gives CDR1 MGHDK, CDR2 SYGVNS. With V trimmed by 3 bases and J by 2 bases, 4 bases remained unmatched. The CDR3 has 14 amino acids.

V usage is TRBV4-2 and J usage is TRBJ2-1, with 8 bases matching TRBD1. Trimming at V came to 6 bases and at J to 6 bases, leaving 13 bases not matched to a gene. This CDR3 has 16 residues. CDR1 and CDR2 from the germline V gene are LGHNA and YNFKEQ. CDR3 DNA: TGTGCCAGCAGGGACAACAGGGGGAATAGGGCCAATGAGCAGTTCTTC. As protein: CASRDNRGNRANEQFF.